This T cell receptor (beta chain) is from a study of T cell repertoires in cytomegalovirus infection. Study-wide findings and caveats: HLA-C-restricted CMV clonotypes gave the most frequent clonotype in two of eight donors.

MiXCR, applied by TCRdb to the reads, yields one record per CDR3 protein. Here the sample spans 160,000 or so distinct CDR3 sequences, about 20% being singletons. The CDR3 spans 14 residues. Deletions cut 5 bases from V and 4 bases from J, with 12 bases between. The V gene's germline CDR1 is MDHEN and CDR2 SYDVKM. With regard to this clonotype: Its target is not known.

This specimen was CD8+ T cells from cultured PBMCs, taken from culture after CMV antigen stimulation. The V and J genes are TRBV28 and TRBJ1-3; a weak D match, TRBD1 (5 bases). This TCR was sampled from a human donor in good health (CMV status not recorded). Some clones in this sample may be carry-over from other donors' samples. CDR3 amino acids: CASSQGGTGNTIYF. CDR3 DNA sequence: TGTGCCAGCAGTCAAGGCGGGACGGGAAACACCATATATTTT.